This TCR beta chain was captured in a study of CD8 T cells in ankylosing spondylitis. V gave up 7 bases and J gave up 4 bases; unmatched junction bases: 8. CDR1 is LNHDA and CDR2 is SQIVND in the germline V gene (reference sequence). The CDR3 is 15 residues long. Each CDR3 protein gets one entry after TCRdb re-called the 5' RACE reads with MiXCR. The table includes around 280,000 distinct CDR3 sequences, around 20% detected once. This clonotype originated in a male donor with ankylosing spondylitis or in good health (not recorded which). The sample consisted of blood, either unsorted or a sorted T cell fraction (not recorded which). The rearrangement uses TRBV19 and TRBJ2-1, with TRBD1 matching over 9 bases. The CDR3 protein is CASNQDRGGYNEQFF. Written as DNA, the CDR3 is TGTGCCAGTAACCAGGACAGGGGAGGTTACAATGAGCAGTTCTTC.